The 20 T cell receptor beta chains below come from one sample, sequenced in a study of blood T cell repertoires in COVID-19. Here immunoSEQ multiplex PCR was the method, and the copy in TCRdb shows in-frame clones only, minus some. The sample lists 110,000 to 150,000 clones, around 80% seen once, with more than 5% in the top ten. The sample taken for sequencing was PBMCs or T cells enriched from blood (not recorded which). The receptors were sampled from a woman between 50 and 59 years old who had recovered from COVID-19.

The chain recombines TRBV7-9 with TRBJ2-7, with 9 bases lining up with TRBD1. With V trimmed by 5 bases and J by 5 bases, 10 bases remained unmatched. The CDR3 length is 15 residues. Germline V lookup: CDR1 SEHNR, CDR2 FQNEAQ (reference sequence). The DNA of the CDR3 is TGTGCCAGCAGCCCAACCGGGACAGGGAATGACGAGCAGTACTTC. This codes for CASSPTGTGNDEQYF.

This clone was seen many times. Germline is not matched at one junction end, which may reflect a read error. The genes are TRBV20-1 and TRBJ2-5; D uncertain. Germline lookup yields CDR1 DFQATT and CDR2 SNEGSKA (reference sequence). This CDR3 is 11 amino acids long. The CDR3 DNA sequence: TGCAGTGCTAGAGATGGCCCGCCCGAGGACTTC. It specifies CSARDGPPEDF.

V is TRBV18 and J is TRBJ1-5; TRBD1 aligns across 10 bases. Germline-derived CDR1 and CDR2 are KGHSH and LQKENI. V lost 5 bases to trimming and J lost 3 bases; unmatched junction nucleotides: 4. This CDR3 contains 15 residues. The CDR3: CASSRDRGFNQPQHF. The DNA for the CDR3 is TGTGCCAGCTCAAGGGACAGGGGTTTCAATCAGCCCCAGCATTTT.

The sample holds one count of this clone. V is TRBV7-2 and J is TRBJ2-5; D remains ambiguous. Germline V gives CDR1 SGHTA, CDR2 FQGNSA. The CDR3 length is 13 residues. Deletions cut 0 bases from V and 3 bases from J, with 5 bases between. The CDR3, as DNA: TGTGCCAGCAGCTTAGCGGCGGAAGAGACCCAGTACTTC. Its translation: CASSLAAEETQYF.

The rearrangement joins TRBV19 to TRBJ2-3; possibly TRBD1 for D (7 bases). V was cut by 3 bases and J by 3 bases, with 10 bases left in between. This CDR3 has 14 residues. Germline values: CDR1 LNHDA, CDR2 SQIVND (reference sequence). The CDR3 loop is CASSISGGTDTQYF. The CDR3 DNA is TGTGCCAGTAGTATTTCAGGGGGGACAGATACGCAGTATTTT.

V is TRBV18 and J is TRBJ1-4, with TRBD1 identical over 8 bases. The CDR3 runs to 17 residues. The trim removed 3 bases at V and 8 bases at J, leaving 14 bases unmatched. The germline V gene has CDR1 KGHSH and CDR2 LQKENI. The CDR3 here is CASSPGQEVTRSEKLFF. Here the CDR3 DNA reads TGTGCCAGCTCACCGGGACAGGAGGTAACGAGGAGCGAAAAACTGTTTTTT.

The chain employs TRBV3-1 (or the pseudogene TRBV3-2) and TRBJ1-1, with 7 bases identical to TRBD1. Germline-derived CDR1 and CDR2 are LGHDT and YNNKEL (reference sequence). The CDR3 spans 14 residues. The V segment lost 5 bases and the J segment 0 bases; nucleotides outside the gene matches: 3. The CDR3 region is CASSKQGMNTEAFF. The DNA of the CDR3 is TGTGCCAGCAGCAAACAGGGGATGAACACTGAAGCTTTCTTT.

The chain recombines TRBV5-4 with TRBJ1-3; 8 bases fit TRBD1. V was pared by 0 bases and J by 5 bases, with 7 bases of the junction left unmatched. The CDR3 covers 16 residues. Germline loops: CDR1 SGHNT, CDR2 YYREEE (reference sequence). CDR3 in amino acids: CASSLGADRDRNTIYF. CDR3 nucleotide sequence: TGTGCCAGCAGCTTGGGAGCGGACAGGGATAGAAACACCATATATTTT.

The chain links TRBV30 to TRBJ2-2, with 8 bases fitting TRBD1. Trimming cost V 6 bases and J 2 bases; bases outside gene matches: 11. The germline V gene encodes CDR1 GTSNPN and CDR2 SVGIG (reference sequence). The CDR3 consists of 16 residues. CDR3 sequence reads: CACSVDRGSNTGELFF. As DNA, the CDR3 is TGTGCCTGCTCCGTAGACAGGGGCAGCAACACCGGGGAGCTGTTTTTT.

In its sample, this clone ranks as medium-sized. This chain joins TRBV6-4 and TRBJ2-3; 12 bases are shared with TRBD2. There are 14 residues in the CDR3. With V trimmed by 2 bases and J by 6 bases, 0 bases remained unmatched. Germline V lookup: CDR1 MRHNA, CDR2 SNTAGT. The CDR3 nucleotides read TGTGCCAGCAGTGACGGACTAGCGGGGGATACGCAGTATTTT. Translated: CASSDGLAGDTQYF.

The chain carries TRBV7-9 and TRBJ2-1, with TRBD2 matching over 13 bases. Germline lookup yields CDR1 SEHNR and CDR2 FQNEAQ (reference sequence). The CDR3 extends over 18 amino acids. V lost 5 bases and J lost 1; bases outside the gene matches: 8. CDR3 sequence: CASSNPGTSGVSYNEQFF. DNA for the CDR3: TGTGCCAGCAGCAATCCCGGGACTAGCGGGGTGTCCTACAATGAGCAGTTCTTC. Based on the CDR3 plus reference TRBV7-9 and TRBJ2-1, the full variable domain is DTGVSQNPRHKITKRGQNVTFRCDPISEHNRLYWYRQTLGQGPEFLTYFQNEAQLEKSRLLSDRFSAERPKGSFSTLEIQRTEQGDSAMYLCASSNPGTSGVSYNEQFFGPGTRLTVL.

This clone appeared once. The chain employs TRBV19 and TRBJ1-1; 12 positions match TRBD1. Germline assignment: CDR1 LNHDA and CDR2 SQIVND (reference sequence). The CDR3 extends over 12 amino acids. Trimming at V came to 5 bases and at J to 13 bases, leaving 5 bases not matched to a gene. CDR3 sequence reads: CASSRGTGGVFF. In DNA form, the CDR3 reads TGTGCCAGTAGTCGTGGGACAGGGGGCGTTTTCTTT.

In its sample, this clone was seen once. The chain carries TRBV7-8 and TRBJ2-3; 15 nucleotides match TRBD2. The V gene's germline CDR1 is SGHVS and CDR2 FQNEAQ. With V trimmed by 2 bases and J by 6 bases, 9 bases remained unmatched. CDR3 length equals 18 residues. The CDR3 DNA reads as TGTGCCAGCAGCTTAAATCCCCGGACTAGCGGGGGGGCGGATACGCAGTATTTT. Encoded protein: CASSLNPRTSGGADTQYF.

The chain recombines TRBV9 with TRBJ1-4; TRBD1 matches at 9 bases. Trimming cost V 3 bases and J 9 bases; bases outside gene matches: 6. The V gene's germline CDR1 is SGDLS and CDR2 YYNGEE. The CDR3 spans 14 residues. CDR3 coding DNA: TGTGCCAGCAGCGCGGCCGGGACAGGGAAAAAACTGTTTTTT. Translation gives CASSAAGTGKKLFF.

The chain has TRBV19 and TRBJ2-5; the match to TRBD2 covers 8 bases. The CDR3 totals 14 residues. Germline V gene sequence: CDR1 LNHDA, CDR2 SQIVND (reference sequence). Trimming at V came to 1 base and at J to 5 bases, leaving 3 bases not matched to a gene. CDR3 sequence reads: CASSIGLAWETQYF. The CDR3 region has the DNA TGTGCCAGTAGTATAGGACTAGCGTGGGAGACCCAGTACTTC.

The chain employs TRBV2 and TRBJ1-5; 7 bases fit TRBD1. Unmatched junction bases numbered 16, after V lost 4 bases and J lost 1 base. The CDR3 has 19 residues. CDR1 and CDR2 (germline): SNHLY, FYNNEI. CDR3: CASSGRDQQGWRSNQPQHF. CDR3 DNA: TGTGCCAGCAGTGGTAGGGACCAACAGGGGTGGAGGAGCAATCAGCCCCAGCATTTT.

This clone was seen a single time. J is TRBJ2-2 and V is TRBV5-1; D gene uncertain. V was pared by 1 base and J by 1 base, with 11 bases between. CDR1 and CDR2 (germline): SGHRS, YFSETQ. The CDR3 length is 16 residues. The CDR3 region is CASSLRGSGNTGELFF. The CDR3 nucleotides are TGCGCCAGCAGCTTGAGAGGAAGTGGGAACACCGGGGAGCTGTTTTTT.

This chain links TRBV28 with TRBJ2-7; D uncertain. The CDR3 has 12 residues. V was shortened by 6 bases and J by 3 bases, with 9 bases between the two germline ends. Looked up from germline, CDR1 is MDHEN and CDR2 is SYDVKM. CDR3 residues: CASRPTDYEQYF. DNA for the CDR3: TGTGCCAGCAGACCTACCGACTACGAGCAGTACTTC.

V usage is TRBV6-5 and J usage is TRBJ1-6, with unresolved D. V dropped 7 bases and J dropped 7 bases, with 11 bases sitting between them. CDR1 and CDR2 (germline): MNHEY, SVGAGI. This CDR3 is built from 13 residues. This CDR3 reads CASNREKNSPLHF. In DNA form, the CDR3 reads TGTGCCAGCAACCGGGAGAAAAATTCACCCCTCCACTTT.

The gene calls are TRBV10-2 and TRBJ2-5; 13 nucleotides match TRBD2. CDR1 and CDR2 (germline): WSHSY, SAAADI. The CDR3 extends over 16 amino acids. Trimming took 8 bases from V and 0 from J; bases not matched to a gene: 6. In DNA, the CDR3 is TGCGCCAGCCGGACTAGCGGGGGCCCTTACCAAGAGACCCAGTACTTC. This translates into CASRTSGGPYQETQYF.